This T cell receptor (beta chain) was retrieved from a study of early T cells in non-severe SARS-CoV-2 infection. Study as a whole: Sequencing input comprised bulk RNA from unsorted whole blood; chain pairing was not available. Findings of the study overall: The study's VDJdb matching favored anti-spike CD8 responses and missed private and CD4 specificities.

This clonotype has only a few counts. Its target is unknown. The CDR3 has 14 residues. V was shortened by 7 bases and J by 2 bases, with 15 bases between the two germline ends. Germline V CDR1 and CDR2: MNHNY, SVGAGI (reference sequence). Separate cDNA molecules each had unique molecular identifiers attached to them. One entry per CDR3 protein, called by TCRdb with MiXCR from the 5' RACE reads. The data show about 76,000 distinct CDR3 sequences, around 11% seen once. The chain couples TRBV6-6 to TRBJ2-7; D possibly corresponds to TRBD2 (6 bases). The sequencing sample was made of whole blood. This clonotype was obtained from an adult who was a healthcare worker with PCR-confirmed SARS-CoV-2 infection or an uninfected control (not recorded which). The CDR3 bases are TGTGCCAGCACCCACCGGGGGTTAGCCTACGAGCAGTACTTC. Its translation: CASTHRGLAYEQYF.